The 28 T cell receptor beta chains below come from one sample, sequenced in a study of PD-1 blockade in classical Hodgkin lymphoma. TCRdb's table, derived via immunoSEQ multiplex PCR, lists solely in-frame clones and lacks some. The table lists approximately 27,000 clones, roughly 70% of them singletons. Patients all relapsed after autologous stem cell transplantation, and there was variation in brentuximab vedotin exposure. The sample consisted of peripheral blood mononuclear cells (PBMCs), taken before the second cycle of nivolumab. The source of these receptors is a human donor with classical Hodgkin lymphoma.

This chain links TRBV28 with TRBJ2-2; 8 bases fit TRBD1. This CDR3 is built from 15 residues. J gave up 6 bases and V 3 bases, and 6 bases lay outside the gene matches. Germline V gene sequence: CDR1 MDHEN, CDR2 SYDVKM. CDR3 DNA: TGTGCCAGCAGTTTCCAGGGGGCTCAAGCCGGGGAGCTGTTTTTT. Its protein is CASSFQGAQAGELFF.

This chain uses TRBV6-6 with TRBJ1-5; 8 nucleotides line up with TRBD1. CDR1 and CDR2 (germline): MNHNY, SVGAGI (reference sequence). The ends lost 2 bases at V and 8 bases at J; junction bases unmatched: 8. This CDR3 has 15 amino acids. CDR3 protein: CASSYRTGPTEPQHF. The CDR3 DNA reads as TGTGCCAGCAGTTACAGGACAGGGCCAACGGAGCCCCAGCATTTT.

This clone was detected ten times or more. This chain uses TRBV29-1 with TRBJ1-2; the match to TRBD1 covers 7 bases. CDR1 and CDR2 (germline): SQVTM, ANQGSEA. V gave up 7 bases and J gave up 4 bases; unmatched junction bases: 9. CDR3 size: 13 residues. In DNA form, the CDR3 reads TGCAGCGCGAAAACAGGGGATATCTATGGCTACACCTTC. It encodes CSAKTGDIYGYTF.

V is TRBV19 and J is TRBJ1-5, with D possibly matching TRBD1 (6 bases). This CDR3 has 15 amino acids. CDR1 is LNHDA, CDR2 SQIVND, per germline (reference sequence). Trimming stripped 9 bases from V and 1 base from J, with 16 bases between. DNA for the CDR3: TGTGCCAGCAGGACAGTGGCGAGCAGCAATCAGCCCCAGCATTTT. It specifies CASRTVASSNQPQHF.

The chain joins TRBV11-1 to TRBJ2-1; the D is unclear. This CDR3 has 13 amino acids. In germline, CDR1 is SGHAT, CDR2 FQDESV (reference sequence). V lost 4 bases and J 7 bases, leaving 11 bases between the germline ends. The CDR3 here is CASSSSKLNEQFF. The CDR3 bases are TGTGCCAGCAGCTCTAGTAAGTTAAATGAGCAGTTCTTC.

The chain uses TRBV6-5 and TRBJ1-1; a weak D match, TRBD1 (5 bases). The germline gives CDR1 MNHEY, CDR2 SVGAGI. The CDR3 runs 15 residues. V was trimmed by 5 bases and J by 4 bases, leaving 17 bases between them. CDR3 region: CASSGLGPTRTEAFF. The CDR3 DNA is TGTGCCAGCAGTGGACTGGGACCTACCCGCACTGAAGCTTTCTTT.

CDR3 region: CASSKGTGVGELFF. CDR3 DNA: TGTGCCAGTAGTAAGGGGACAGGGGTCGGGGAGCTGTTTTTT. V and J are TRBV19 and TRBJ2-2; 10 bases are a match to TRBD1. V dropped 4 bases and J dropped 7; count of bases not matched to a gene: 3. This CDR3 has 14 amino acids. Per the germline V gene, CDR1 is LNHDA and CDR2 is SQIVND (reference sequence).

The V and J genes are TRBV6-1 and TRBJ1-4; D unclear. The CDR3 contains 15 residues. V was clipped by 4 bases and J by 0 bases, with 9 bases between them. CDR1 and CDR2 from the germline V gene are MNHNS and SASEGT. The CDR3 nucleotides read TGTGCCAGCAGTGGGCGTTTAGCAACTAATGAAAAACTGTTTTTT. This translates into CASSGRLATNEKLFF.

The rearrangement uses TRBV5-1 and TRBJ1-1, with D possibly matching TRBD1 (5 bases). The CDR3 is 15 residues long. With 0 bases removed from V and 1 base from J, the gap between germline ends came to 10 bases. CDR1 and CDR2 (germline): SGHRS, YFSETQ. Here the CDR3 reads CASSLAVQGNTEAFF. CDR3 bases: TGCGCCAGCAGCTTGGCGGTGCAGGGGAACACTGAAGCTTTCTTT. Using reference TRBV5-1 and TRBJ1-1 for the parts outside the CDR3, the full variable domain is KAGVTQTPRYLIKTRGQQVTLSCSPISGHRSVSWYQQTPGQGLQFLFEYFSETQRNKGNFPGRFSGRQFSNSRSEMNVSTLELGDSALYLCASSLAVQGNTEAFFGQGTRLTVV.

The chain combines TRBV28 with TRBJ1-2, with 7 bases matching TRBD1. This CDR3 is built from 13 residues. Germline loops: CDR1 MDHEN, CDR2 SYDVKM. The V gene end was trimmed by 3 bases and the J gene end by 4 bases; junction bases not matched to a gene: 2. In nucleotides, the CDR3 is TGTGCCAGCAGTTTGGACAGGATCTATGGCTACACCTTC. It is translated as CASSLDRIYGYTF.

The chain combines TRBV19 with TRBJ2-5, with D perhaps TRBD1 (5 bases). The CDR3 has 16 amino acids. CDR1 and CDR2 (germline): LNHDA, SQIVND (reference sequence). The V gene lost 3 bases and the J gene lost 4 bases, with 18 bases spanning the gap. CDR3 nucleotides: TGTGCCAGTAGTATTAGAACAGTGGACAATCGAGAGACCCAGTACTTC. Residues: CASSIRTVDNRETQYF.

Points on this clone: Other DNA sequences in this sample translate to the same CDR3. V is TRBV19 and J is TRBJ1-1; D remains unclear. V lost 2 bases and J lost 1, with 5 bases in between. The CDR3 is 13 amino acids. The germline V gene has CDR1 LNHDA and CDR2 SQIVND (reference sequence). The CDR3 region is CASSILGNTEAFF. CDR3 bases: TGTGCCAGTAGTATATTGGGGAACACTGAAGCTTTCTTT.

The V call is TRBV6-5, the J call TRBJ2-1, with TRBD2 matching 12 bases. The germline gives CDR1 MNHEY, CDR2 SVGAGI. Germline trimming cut 6 bases from V and 4 bases from J; bases unmatched to any gene: 4. The CDR3 runs to 15 residues. The CDR3 region has the DNA TGTGCCAGCAGCCCCGGGACTAGCGGGTACAATGAGCAGTTCTTC. It yields the protein CASSPGTSGYNEQFF.

This clone is judged medium-sized. The chain employs TRBV4-3 and TRBJ2-2, with D perhaps matching TRBD2 (5 bases). The CDR3 contains 14 residues. V shed 1 base and J shed 9 bases, with 12 bases lying between them. CDR1 and CDR2 (germline): LGHNA, YSLEER. The CDR3 DNA sequence: TGCGCCAGCAGCCAAGTTGCGGGCTCACGGGAGCTGTTTTTT. Its translation: CASSQVAGSRELFF.

V usage is TRBV5-1 and J usage is TRBJ1-2; 7 bases are shared with TRBD1. Per germline, CDR1 SGHRS and CDR2 YFSETQ. CDR3 length: 15 residues. V was pared by 4 bases and J by 5 bases, with 11 bases of the junction left unmatched. CDR3 region: CASSAAGETGYGYTF. CDR3 DNA sequence: TGCGCCAGCAGCGCCGCCGGTGAGACAGGGTATGGCTACACCTTC.

The rearrangement uses TRBV30 and TRBJ2-3, with 7 nucleotides matching TRBD2. The CDR3 sequence is 15 residues long. V trimming: 8 bases; J trimming: 2 bases; junction bases outside the gene matches: 13. CDR1 is GTSNPN and CDR2 is SVGIG in the germline V gene (reference sequence). DNA of the CDR3: TGTGCCAGGTTTGACGGGAGCGGGAACACAGATACGCAGTATTTT. This codes for CARFDGSGNTDTQYF.

In this sample, this clone turned up a few times. The gene calls are TRBV5-1 and TRBJ2-3, with 8 bases fitting TRBD2. CDR3 length: 17 residues. The ends lost 0 bases at V and 0 bases at J; junction bases unmatched: 6. In germline, CDR1 is SGHRS, CDR2 YFSETQ. DNA for the CDR3: TGCGCCAGCAGCTTGGGGACCTCTAGCGGGAGCACAGATACGCAGTATTTT. Its translation: CASSLGTSSGSTDTQYF.

The V call is TRBV7-8, the J call TRBJ1-4; 7 bases align to TRBD1. In germline, CDR1 is SGHVS, CDR2 FQNEAQ. The CDR3 runs to 16 residues. V gave up 5 bases and J gave up 7 bases; unmatched junction bases: 13. In DNA form, the CDR3 reads TGTGCCAGCAGCCCTTGGACCACAGGGGCGGGTGAAAAACTGTTTTTT. This gives the protein CASSPWTTGAGEKLFF. Drawing the rest from reference TRBV7-8 and TRBJ1-4, the complete variable domain is GAGVSQSPRYKVAKRGQDVALRCDPISGHVSLFWYQQALGQGPEFLTYFQNEAQLDKSGLPSDRFFAERPEGSVSTLKIQRTQQEDSAVYLCASSPWTTGAGEKLFFGSGTQLSVL.

V gene TRBV19 combines with J gene TRBJ1-6; no definite D call. Trimming stripped 5 bases from V and 10 bases from J, with 9 bases between. The germline CDR1 and CDR2 sequences are LNHDA and SQIVND (reference sequence). The CDR3 runs to 12 residues. CDR3 loop: CASSFGGSPLHF. The CDR3 nucleotides read TGTGCCAGTAGTTTTGGTGGGTCACCCCTCCACTTT.

Comments on this clone: Other DNA sequences of this sample code for an identical CDR3. J is TRBJ1-1 and V is TRBV27; 8 bases map to TRBD1. Germline CDR1 reads MNHEY; CDR2 reads SMNVEV (reference sequence). V trimming: 2 bases; J trimming: 7 bases; junction bases outside the gene matches: 0. The CDR3 sequence is 12 residues long. CDR3 sequence: CASSLGTGEAFF. CDR3 coding DNA: TGTGCCAGCAGTTTAGGGACAGGTGAAGCTTTCTTT.

This clone was seen only once. The chain employs TRBV9 and TRBJ1-4, with D uncertain. Trimming took off 2 bases at V and 7 bases at J, with 15 bases between the two ends. CDR1 and CDR2 (germline): SGDLS, YYNGEE. The CDR3 sequence is 15 residues long. The CDR3 loop is CASSVQVGRGEKLFF. In DNA form, the CDR3 reads TGTGCCAGCAGCGTCCAGGTTGGGCGCGGTGAAAAACTGTTTTTT.

The chain joins TRBV19 to TRBJ1-6; D unresolved. Looked up from germline, CDR1 is LNHDA and CDR2 is SQIVND (reference sequence). This CDR3 is 13 amino acids long. V was clipped by 7 bases and J by 7 bases, with 11 bases between them. Here the CDR3 reads CASTSPGNSPLHF. The CDR3 nucleotides are TGTGCCAGTACCTCCCCCGGGAATTCACCCCTCCACTTT.

This clone came up many times. The V and J genes are TRBV28 and TRBJ1-5, with TRBD1 matching over 10 bases. There are 17 residues in the CDR3. Looked up from germline, CDR1 is MDHEN and CDR2 is SYDVKM. V shed 5 bases, J shed 2 bases, and the junction held 9 bases outside the gene matches. CDR3 loop: CASSPYPGTGGNQPQHF. Written as DNA, the CDR3 is TGTGCCAGCAGTCCCTACCCGGGGACAGGGGGCAATCAGCCCCAGCATTTT.

The chain has TRBV30 and TRBJ2-7, with no clear D. The CDR3 is made up of 12 amino acids. Trimming removed 3 bases at V and 2 bases at J, with 8 bases between. Germline assignment: CDR1 GTSNPN and CDR2 SVGIG (reference sequence). The CDR3 protein is CAWRGPTYEQYF. CDR3 DNA: TGTGCCTGGAGGGGTCCAACCTACGAGCAGTACTTC.

The chain uses TRBV28 and TRBJ2-7, with D tentatively TRBD2 (5 bases). Trimming cost V 4 bases and J 0 bases, with 13 bases left between them. This CDR3 contains 15 residues. Germline CDR1 is MDHEN and CDR2 is SYDVKM. The CDR3 DNA follows: TGTGCCAGCAGTTGGCCTGTGGGGAGCTCCTACGAGCAGTACTTC. Protein sequence: CASSWPVGSSYEQYF.

J is TRBJ2-5 and V is TRBV28; TRBD2 matches at 7 bases. CDR3 length equals 13 residues. J was trimmed by 5 bases and V by 5 bases; bases with no gene match: 5. The germline CDR1 and CDR2 sequences are MDHEN and SYDVKM. For the CDR3, the DNA is TGTGCCAGCAGTGGGGGGGTTGGGGAGACCCAGTACTTC. Its protein product is CASSGGVGETQYF.

This chain connects TRBV5-1 to TRBJ2-3; possibly TRBD2 for D (5 bases). Per germline, CDR1 SGHRS and CDR2 YFSETQ. V shed 0 bases and J shed 4 bases, with 12 bases lying between them. The CDR3 is 15 amino acids. The CDR3 DNA reads TGCGCCAGCAGCTTGGGGGGAGTTAAGGCAGATACGCAGTATTTT. It codes for CASSLGGVKADTQYF.

The V and J genes are TRBV18 and TRBJ2-3; 9 bases are a match to TRBD2. The CDR3 contains 15 residues. Germline V gives CDR1 KGHSH, CDR2 LQKENI. Trimming cost V 3 bases and J 2 bases; bases outside gene matches: 3. The CDR3 protein is CASSPSGLATDTQYF. In DNA, the CDR3 is TGTGCCAGCTCACCCTCGGGACTAGCCACAGATACGCAGTATTTT.